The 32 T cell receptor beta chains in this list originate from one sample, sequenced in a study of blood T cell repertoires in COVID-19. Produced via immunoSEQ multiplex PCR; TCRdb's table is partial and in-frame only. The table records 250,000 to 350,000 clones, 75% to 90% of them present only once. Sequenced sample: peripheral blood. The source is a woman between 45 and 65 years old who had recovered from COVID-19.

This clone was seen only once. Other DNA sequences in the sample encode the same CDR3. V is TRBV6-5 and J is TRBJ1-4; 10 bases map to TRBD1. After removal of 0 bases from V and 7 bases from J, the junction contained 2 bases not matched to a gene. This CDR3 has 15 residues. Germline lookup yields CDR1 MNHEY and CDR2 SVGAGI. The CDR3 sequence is CASSYSGTGAEKLFF. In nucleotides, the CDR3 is TGTGCCAGCAGTTACTCGGGGACAGGGGCTGAAAAACTGTTTTTT.

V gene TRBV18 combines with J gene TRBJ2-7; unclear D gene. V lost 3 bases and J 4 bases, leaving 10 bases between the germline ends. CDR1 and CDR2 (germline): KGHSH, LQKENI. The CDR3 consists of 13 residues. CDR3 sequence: CASSPGRPYEQYF. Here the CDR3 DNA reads TGTGCCAGCTCACCGGGCCGGCCTTACGAGCAGTACTTC.

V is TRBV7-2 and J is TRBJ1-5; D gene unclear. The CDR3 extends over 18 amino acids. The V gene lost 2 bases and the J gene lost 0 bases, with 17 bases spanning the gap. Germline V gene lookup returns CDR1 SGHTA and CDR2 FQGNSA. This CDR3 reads CASSLYLMTDYSNQPQHF. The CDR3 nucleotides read TGTGCCAGCAGCTTATACTTAATGACGGACTATAGCAATCAGCCCCAGCATTTT.

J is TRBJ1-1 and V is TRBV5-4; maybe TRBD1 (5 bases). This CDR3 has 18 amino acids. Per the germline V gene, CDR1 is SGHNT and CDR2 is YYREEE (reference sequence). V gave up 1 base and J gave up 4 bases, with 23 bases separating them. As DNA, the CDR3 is TGTGCCAGCAGCTTGCCACGGGGGACCCAACCTCAGGGCACTGAAGCTTTCTTT. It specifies CASSLPRGTQPQGTEAFF.

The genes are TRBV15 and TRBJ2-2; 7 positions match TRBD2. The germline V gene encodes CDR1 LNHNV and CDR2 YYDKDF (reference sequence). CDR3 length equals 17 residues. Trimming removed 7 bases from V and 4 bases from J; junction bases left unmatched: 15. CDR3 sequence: CATNCSSGRPFTGELFF. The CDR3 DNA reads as TGTGCCACCAATTGTTCATCCGGGAGGCCCTTCACCGGGGAGCTGTTTTTT.

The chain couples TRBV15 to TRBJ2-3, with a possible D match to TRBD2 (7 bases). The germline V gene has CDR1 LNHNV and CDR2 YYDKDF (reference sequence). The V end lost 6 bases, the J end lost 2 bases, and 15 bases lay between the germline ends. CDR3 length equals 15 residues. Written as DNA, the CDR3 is TGTGCCACCAGAGGGGGGGCAGAGTCCACAGATACGCAGTATTTT. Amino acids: CATRGGAESTDTQYF.

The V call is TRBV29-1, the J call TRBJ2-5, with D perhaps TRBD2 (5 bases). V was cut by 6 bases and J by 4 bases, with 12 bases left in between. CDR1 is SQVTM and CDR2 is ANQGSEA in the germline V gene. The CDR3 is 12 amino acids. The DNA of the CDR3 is TGCAGCGTAAACGACGGAGGAGAGACCCAGTACTTC. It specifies CSVNDGGETQYF.

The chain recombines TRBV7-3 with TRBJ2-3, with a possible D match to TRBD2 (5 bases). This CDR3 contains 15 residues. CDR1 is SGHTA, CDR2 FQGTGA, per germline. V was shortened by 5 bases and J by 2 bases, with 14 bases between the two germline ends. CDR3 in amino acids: CASSAGLRDTDTQYF. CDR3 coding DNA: TGTGCCAGCAGCGCCGGACTTAGAGACACAGATACGCAGTATTTT.

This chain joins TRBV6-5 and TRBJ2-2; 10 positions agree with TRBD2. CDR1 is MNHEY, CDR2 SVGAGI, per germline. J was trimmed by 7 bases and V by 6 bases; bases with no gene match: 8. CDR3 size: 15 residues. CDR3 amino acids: CASRIPSGSYGELFF. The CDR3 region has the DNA TGTGCCAGCAGAATCCCTAGCGGGAGCTACGGGGAGCTGTTTTTT.

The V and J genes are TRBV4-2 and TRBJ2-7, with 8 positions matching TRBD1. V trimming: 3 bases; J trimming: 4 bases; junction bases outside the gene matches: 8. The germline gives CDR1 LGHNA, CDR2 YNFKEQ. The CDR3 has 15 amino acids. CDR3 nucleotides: TGTGCCAGCAGCCAGAGCTCCGGACAGGGATACGAGCAGTACTTC. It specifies CASSQSSGQGYEQYF.

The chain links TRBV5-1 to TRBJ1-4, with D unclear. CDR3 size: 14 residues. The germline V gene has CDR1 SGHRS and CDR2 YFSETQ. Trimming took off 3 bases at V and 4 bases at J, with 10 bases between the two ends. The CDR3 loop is CASSSQAFNEKLFF. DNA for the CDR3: TGCGCCAGCAGCTCCCAGGCGTTTAATGAAAAACTGTTTTTT.

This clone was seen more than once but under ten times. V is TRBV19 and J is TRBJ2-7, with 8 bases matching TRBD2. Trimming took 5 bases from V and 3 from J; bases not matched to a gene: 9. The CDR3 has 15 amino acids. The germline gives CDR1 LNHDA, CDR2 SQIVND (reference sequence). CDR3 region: CASSFSGTSNYEQYF. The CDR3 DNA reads TGTGCCAGTAGTTTTTCCGGGACTAGTAACTACGAGCAGTACTTC.

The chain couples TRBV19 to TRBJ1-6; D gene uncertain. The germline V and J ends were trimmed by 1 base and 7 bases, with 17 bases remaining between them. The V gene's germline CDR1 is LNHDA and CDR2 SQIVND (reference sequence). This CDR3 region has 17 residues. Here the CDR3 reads CASSIVPFYTGNSPLHF. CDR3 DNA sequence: TGTGCCAGTAGTATAGTCCCATTCTACACGGGGAATTCACCCCTCCACTTT.

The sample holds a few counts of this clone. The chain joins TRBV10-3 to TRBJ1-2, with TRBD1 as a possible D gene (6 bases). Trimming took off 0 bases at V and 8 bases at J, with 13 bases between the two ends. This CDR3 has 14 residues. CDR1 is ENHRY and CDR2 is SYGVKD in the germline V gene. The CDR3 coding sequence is TGTGCCATCAGTGAGTCGAACAGGGAAGGAGGCTACACCTTC. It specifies CAISESNREGGYTF.

CDR3 in amino acids: CATSDRTGVKETQYF. CDR3 coding DNA: TGTGCCACCAGTGACCGGACAGGGGTTAAAGAGACCCAGTACTTC. The V and J genes are TRBV24-1 and TRBJ2-5, with TRBD1 matching over 9 bases. The germline CDR1 and CDR2 sequences are KGHDR and SFDVKD. After removal of 4 bases from V and 3 bases from J, the junction contained 5 bases not matched to a gene. CDR3 length equals 15 residues.

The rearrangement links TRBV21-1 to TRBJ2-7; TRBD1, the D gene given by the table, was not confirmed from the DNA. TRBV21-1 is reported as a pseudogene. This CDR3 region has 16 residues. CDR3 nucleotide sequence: TGTGCCAGCAGCAAAGAGAAGGGGCCGCACTACTACGAGCAGTACTTC. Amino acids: CASSKEKGPHYYEQYF.

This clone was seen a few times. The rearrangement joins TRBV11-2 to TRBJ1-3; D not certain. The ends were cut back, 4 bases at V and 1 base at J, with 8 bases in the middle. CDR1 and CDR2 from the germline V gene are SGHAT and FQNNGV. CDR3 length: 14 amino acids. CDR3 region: CASSSSRSGNTIYF. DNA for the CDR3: TGTGCCAGCAGCTCCAGTCGATCTGGAAACACCATATATTTT.

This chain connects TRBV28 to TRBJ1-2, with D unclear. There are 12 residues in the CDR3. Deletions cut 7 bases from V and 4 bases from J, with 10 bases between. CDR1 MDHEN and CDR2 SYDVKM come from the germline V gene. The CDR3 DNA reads TGTGCCAGCAAATCCGGGAGCTATGGCTACACCTTC. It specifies CASKSGSYGYTF.

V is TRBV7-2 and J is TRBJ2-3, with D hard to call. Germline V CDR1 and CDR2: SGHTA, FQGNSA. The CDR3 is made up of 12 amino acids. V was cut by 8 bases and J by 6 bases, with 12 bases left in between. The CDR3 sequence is CASRPQADTQYF. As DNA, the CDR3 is TGTGCCAGCCGCCCCCAGGCTGATACGCAGTATTTT.

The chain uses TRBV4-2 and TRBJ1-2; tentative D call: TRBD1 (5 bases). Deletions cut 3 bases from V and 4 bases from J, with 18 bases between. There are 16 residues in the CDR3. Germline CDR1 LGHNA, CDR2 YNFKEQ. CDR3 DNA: TGTGCCAGCAGCCAGGTCCCCCGGGGGTTTGGCTATGGCTACACCTTC. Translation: CASSQVPRGFGYGYTF.

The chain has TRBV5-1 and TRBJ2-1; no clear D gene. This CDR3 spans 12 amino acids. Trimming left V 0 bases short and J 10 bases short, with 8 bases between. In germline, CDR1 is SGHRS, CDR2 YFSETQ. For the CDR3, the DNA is TGCGCCAGCAGCTTGGATCTGGGCGAGCAGTTCTTC. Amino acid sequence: CASSLDLGEQFF.

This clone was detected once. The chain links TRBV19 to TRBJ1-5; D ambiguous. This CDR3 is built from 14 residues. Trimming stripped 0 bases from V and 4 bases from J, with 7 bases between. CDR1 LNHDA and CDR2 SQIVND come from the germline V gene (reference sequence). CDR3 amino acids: CASSIEKPNQPQHF. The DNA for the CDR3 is TGTGCCAGTAGTATAGAAAAGCCTAATCAGCCCCAGCATTTT.

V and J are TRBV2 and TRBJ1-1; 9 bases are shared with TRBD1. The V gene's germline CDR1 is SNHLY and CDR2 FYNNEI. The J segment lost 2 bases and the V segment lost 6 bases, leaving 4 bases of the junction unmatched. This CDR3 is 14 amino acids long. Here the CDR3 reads CASRFTGGNTEAFF. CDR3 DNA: TGTGCCAGCAGATTCACAGGGGGCAACACTGAAGCTTTCTTT. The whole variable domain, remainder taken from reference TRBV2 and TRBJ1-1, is EPEVTQTPSHQVTQMGQEVILRCVPISNHLYFYWYRQILGQKVEFLVSFYNNEISEKSEIFDDQFSVERPDGSNFTLKIRSTKLEDSAMYFCASRFTGGNTEAFFGQGTRLTVV.

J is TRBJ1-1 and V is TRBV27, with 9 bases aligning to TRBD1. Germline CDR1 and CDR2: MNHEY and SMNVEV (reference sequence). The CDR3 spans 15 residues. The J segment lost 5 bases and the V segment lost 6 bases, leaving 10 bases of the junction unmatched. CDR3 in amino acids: CASRTGGTRRTEAFF. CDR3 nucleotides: TGTGCCAGCAGGACAGGGGGTACGCGAAGGACTGAAGCTTTCTTT.

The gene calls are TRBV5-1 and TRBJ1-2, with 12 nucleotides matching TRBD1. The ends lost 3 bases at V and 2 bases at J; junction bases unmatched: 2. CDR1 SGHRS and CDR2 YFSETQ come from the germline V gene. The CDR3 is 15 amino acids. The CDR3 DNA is TGCGCCAGCAGCTCGGGACAGGGGGCCAACTATGGCTACACCTTC. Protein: CASSSGQGANYGYTF.

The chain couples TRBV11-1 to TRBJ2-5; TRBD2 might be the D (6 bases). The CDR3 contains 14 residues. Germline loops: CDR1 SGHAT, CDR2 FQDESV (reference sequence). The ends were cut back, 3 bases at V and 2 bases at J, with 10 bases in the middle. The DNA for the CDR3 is TGTGCCAGCAGCTTCGCGGGGCTACAAGAGACCCAGTACTTC. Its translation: CASSFAGLQETQYF.

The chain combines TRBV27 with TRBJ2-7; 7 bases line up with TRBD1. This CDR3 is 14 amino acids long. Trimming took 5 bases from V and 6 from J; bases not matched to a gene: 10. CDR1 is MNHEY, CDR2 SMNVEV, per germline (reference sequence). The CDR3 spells CASSPPTGLGEQYF. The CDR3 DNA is TGTGCCAGCAGTCCCCCGACAGGGCTGGGCGAGCAGTACTTC.

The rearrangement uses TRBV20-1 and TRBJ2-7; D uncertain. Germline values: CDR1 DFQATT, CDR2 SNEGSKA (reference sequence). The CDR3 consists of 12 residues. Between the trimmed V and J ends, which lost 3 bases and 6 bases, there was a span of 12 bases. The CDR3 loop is CSASFVGAEQYF. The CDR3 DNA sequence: TGCAGTGCTAGTTTCGTAGGAGCCGAGCAGTACTTC.

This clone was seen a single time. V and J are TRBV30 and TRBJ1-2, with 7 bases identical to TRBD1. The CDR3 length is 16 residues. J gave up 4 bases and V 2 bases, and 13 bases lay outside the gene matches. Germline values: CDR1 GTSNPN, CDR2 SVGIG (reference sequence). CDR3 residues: CAWSTSSTGMRYGYTF. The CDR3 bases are TGTGCCTGGAGTACCAGTTCGACAGGGATGCGCTATGGCTACACCTTC.

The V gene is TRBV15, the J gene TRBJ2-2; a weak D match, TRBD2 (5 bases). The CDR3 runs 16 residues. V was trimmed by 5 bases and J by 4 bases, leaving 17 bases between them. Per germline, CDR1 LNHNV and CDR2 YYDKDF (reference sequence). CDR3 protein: CATSRGRRTGTGELFF. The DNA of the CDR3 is TGTGCCACCAGCCGGGGTAGAAGAACGGGCACCGGGGAGCTGTTTTTT.

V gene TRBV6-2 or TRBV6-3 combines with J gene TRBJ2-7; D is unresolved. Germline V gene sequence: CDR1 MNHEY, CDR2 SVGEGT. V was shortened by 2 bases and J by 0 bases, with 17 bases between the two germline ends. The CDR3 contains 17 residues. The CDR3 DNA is TGTGCCAGCAGTTACGACCTTACGGCGAGGAGCTCCTACGAGCAGTACTTC. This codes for CASSYDLTARSSYEQYF.

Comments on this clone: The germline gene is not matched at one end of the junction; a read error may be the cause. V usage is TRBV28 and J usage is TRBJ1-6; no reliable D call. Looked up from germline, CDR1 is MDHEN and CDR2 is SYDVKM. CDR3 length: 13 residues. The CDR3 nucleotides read TGTGCCACCAGTCCGTCCTATAATTCACCCCTCCACTTT. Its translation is CATSPSYNSPLHF.